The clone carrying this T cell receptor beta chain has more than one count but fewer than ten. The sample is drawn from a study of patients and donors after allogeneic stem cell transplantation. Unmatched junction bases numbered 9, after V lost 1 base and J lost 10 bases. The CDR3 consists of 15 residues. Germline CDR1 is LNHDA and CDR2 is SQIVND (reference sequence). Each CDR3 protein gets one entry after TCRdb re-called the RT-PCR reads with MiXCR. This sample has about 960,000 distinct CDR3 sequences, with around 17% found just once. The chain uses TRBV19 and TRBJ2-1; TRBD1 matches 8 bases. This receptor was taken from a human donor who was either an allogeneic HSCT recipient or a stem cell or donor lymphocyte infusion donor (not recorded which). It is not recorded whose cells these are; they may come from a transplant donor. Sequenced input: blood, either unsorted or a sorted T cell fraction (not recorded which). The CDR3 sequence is CASSIVGTGGPEQFF. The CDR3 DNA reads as TGTGCCAGTAGTATAGTCGGGACAGGTGGACCGGAGCAGTTCTTC.